Shown below are 14 T cell receptor beta chains from a single sample sequenced in a study of blood T cell repertoires in COVID-19. Measured with immunoSEQ multiplex PCR; TCRdb has only the in-frame clones, and not every one. In the table there are around 64,000 clones, roughly nine tenths of which are singletons. The sequenced material came from peripheral blood. The receptors stem from a human donor in a cohort sampled during active COVID-19.

The chain joins TRBV6-5 to TRBJ1-3; no definite D call. Trimming removed 0 bases from V and 3 bases from J, with 3 bases in between. Germline loops: CDR1 MNHEY, CDR2 SVGAGI. The CDR3 is 13 amino acids. The CDR3 loop reads CASSYSSGNTIYF. In DNA form, the CDR3 reads TGTGCCAGCAGTTACTCGAGTGGAAACACCATATATTTT.

The genes are TRBV7-2 and TRBJ2-5, with 9 bases that match TRBD2. V was pared by 4 bases and J by 2 bases, with 8 bases of the junction left unmatched. The CDR3 is 16 amino acids. Per germline, CDR1 SGHTA and CDR2 FQGNSA. CDR3 sequence (DNA): TGTGCCAGCAGCTCCAGGCGGAGCGGGGGGCAAGAGACCCAGTACTTC. Translation: CASSSRRSGGQETQYF. Variable domain in full (rest from reference TRBV7-2 and TRBJ2-5): GAGVSQSPSNKVTEKGKDVELRCDPISGHTALYWYRQSLGQGLEFLIYFQGNSAPDKSGLPSDRFSAERTGGSVSTLTIQRTQQEDSAVYLCASSSRRSGGQETQYFGPGTRLLVL.

This sequence joins TRBV7-6 and TRBJ2-3; D uncertain. Trimming took off 3 bases at V and 1 base at J, with 2 bases between the two ends. This CDR3 region has 12 residues. Germline V lookup: CDR1 SGHVS, CDR2 FNYEAQ. The CDR3 sequence is CASSFGTDTQYF. For the CDR3, the DNA is TGTGCCAGCAGCTTCGGCACAGATACGCAGTATTTT.

V is TRBV5-1 and J is TRBJ2-3; TRBD2 aligns across 16 bases. The CDR3 is 18 residues long. V shed 5 bases, J shed 2 bases, and the junction held 8 bases outside the gene matches. Germline V gene lookup returns CDR1 SGHRS and CDR2 YFSETQ. CDR3: CASRRPGLAGGSTDTQYF. The DNA of the CDR3 is TGCGCCAGCAGGCGGCCGGGACTAGCGGGAGGGTCCACAGATACGCAGTATTTT.

This clone came up once. The rearrangement joins TRBV6-5 to TRBJ1-2; 10 bases match TRBD1. The V and J ends lost 6 bases and 2 bases, in that order; junction bases with no gene match: 6. This CDR3 is built from 15 residues. The germline V gene encodes CDR1 MNHEY and CDR2 SVGAGI. The CDR3 loop reads CASRPGTGVNYGYTF. The CDR3 DNA reads TGTGCCAGCAGACCCGGGACAGGGGTCAACTATGGCTACACCTTC.

In nucleotides, the CDR3 is TGTGCCAGCAGCTCCACAGGGGTAAGGAACACTGAAGCTTTCTTT. Protein: CASSSTGVRNTEAFF. The J gene is TRBJ1-1, the V gene TRBV7-9; 7 nucleotides agree with TRBD1. The CDR3 is 15 amino acids. With 4 bases clipped from V and 1 base from J, the junction kept 6 bases outside the gene matches. Germline CDR1 reads SEHNR; CDR2 reads FQNEAQ (reference sequence).

The chain recombines TRBV6-6 with TRBJ2-7, with a weak D call TRBD1 (6 bases). Trimming stripped 8 bases from V and 1 base from J, with 15 bases between. The germline CDR1 and CDR2 sequences are MNHNY and SVGAGI (reference sequence). The CDR3 has 14 residues. The CDR3: CASRILGQSYEQYF. The DNA for the CDR3 is TGTGCCAGCCGTATCCTCGGACAGTCCTACGAGCAGTACTTC.

The chain recombines TRBV19 with TRBJ1-5; a weak D match, TRBD1 (5 bases). Between the trimmed V and J ends, which lost 5 bases and 4 bases, there was a span of 12 bases. The CDR3 spans 14 residues. Per germline, CDR1 LNHDA and CDR2 SQIVND (reference sequence). The CDR3 nucleotides are TGTGCCAGTAGTGTGGGACGGGGGAATCAGCCCCAGCATTTT. Translating gives CASSVGRGNQPQHF.

CDR3 bases: TGCGCCAGCAGCCAAGAGGACAGGGCTGGGGCCAACGTCCTGACTTTC. Translation gives CASSQEDRAGANVLTF. This rearrangement joins TRBV4-1 to TRBJ2-6, with 8 bases matching TRBD1. Germline lookup yields CDR1 MGHRA and CDR2 YSYEKL. There are 16 residues in the CDR3. Trimming removed 0 bases from V and 2 bases from J; junction bases left unmatched: 0.

This rearrangement joins TRBV5-1 to TRBJ1-4; 9 bases are a match to TRBD1. Germline V gene lookup returns CDR1 SGHRS and CDR2 YFSETQ. After removal of 2 bases from V and 6 bases from J, the junction contained 11 bases not matched to a gene. This CDR3 has 17 amino acids. In nucleotides, the CDR3 is TGCGCCAGCAGCTTCCGTTCTCAGGGGACAGGGTATGAAAAACTGTTTTTT. Amino acid sequence: CASSFRSQGTGYEKLFF.

This chain uses TRBV25-1 with TRBJ2-2; 8 bases match TRBD1. V was pared by 2 bases and J by 1 base, with 3 bases of the junction left unmatched. The CDR3 totals 16 residues. CDR1 is MGHDK, CDR2 SYGVNS, per germline. The CDR3 protein is CASSEKDRVNTGELFF. In nucleotides, the CDR3 is TGTGCCAGCAGTGAAAAGGACAGGGTGAACACCGGGGAGCTGTTTTTT.

This clone was seen only a few times. The sample contains more than one DNA sequence encoding this CDR3. The chain has TRBV27 and TRBJ2-2; TRBD2 matches 12 bases. The CDR3 totals 16 residues. V was clipped by 5 bases and J by 4 bases; unmatched bases: 5. Germline V lookup: CDR1 MNHEY, CDR2 SMNVEV (reference sequence). As DNA, the CDR3 is TGTGCCAGCAGTCTACTAGCGGGAGGTTTCACCGGGGAGCTGTTTTTT. Protein: CASSLLAGGFTGELFF.

The V and J genes are TRBV7-9 and TRBJ2-5; TRBD2 is a possible D gene (6 bases). Germline V lookup: CDR1 SEHNR, CDR2 FQNEAQ (reference sequence). V was trimmed by 3 bases and J by 2 bases, leaving 10 bases between them. This CDR3 contains 14 residues. The CDR3 loop is CASSFKGRQETQYF. The CDR3 DNA reads TGTGCCAGCAGCTTTAAGGGGAGGCAAGAGACCCAGTACTTC. Combining the CDR3 with reference TRBV7-9 and TRBJ2-5 gives the whole variable domain DTGVSQNPRHKITKRGQNVTFRCDPISEHNRLYWYRQTLGQGPEFLTYFQNEAQLEKSRLLSDRFSAERPKGSFSTLEIQRTEQGDSAMYLCASSFKGRQETQYFGPGTRLLVL.

The rearrangement joins TRBV5-1 to TRBJ2-1, with 9 nucleotides matching TRBD2. The ends lost 0 bases at V and 2 bases at J; junction bases unmatched: 3. Germline V gene data show CDR1 as SGHRS and CDR2 as YFSETQ. The CDR3 is made up of 16 amino acids. The CDR3 reads CASSLDGGGAYNEQFF. Written as DNA, the CDR3 is TGCGCCAGCAGCTTGGATGGCGGGGGGGCCTACAATGAGCAGTTCTTC.